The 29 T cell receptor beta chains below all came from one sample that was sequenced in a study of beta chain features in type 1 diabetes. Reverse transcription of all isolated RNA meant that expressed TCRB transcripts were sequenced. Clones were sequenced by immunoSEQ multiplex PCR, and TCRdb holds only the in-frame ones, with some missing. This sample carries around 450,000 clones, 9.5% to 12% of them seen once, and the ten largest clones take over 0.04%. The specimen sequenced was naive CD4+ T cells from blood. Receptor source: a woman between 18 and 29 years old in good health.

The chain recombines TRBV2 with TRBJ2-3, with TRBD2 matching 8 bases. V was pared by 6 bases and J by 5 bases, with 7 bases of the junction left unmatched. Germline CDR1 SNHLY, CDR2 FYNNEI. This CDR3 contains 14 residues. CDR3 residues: CASRFQAGVDTQYF. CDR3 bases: TGTGCCAGCAGGTTTCAAGCGGGAGTAGATACGCAGTATTTT.

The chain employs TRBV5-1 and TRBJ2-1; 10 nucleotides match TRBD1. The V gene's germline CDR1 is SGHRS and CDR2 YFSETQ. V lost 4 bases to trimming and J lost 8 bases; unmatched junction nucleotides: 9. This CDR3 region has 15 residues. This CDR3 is CASSRTGTGVDEQFF. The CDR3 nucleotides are TGCGCCAGCAGCCGCACCGGGACAGGGGTTGATGAGCAGTTCTTC.

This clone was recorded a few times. In DNA, the CDR3 is TGTGCCAGCAGTTGGTCTCGGGACAGCTACGAGCAGTACGTC. Its translation is CASSWSRDSYEQYV. The chain is built from TRBV28 and TRBJ2-7; TRBD1 agrees at 7 bases. The V gene's germline CDR1 is MDHEN and CDR2 SYDVKM. Germline trimming cut 4 bases from V and 3 bases from J; bases unmatched to any gene: 6. This CDR3 comprises 14 residues.

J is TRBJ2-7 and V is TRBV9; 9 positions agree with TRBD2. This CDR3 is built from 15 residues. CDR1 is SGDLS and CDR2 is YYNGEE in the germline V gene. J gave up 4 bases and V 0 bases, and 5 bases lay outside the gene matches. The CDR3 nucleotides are TGTGCCAGCAGCGTAGATGCAGCGGGAGGTTACGAGCAGTACTTC. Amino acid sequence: CASSVDAAGGYEQYF.

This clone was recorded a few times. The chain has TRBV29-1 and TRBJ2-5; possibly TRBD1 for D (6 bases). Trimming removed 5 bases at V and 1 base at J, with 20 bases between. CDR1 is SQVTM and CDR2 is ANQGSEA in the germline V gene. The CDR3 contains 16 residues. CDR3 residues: CSVSPESDSTQETQYF. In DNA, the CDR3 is TGCAGCGTTAGTCCGGAGTCGGACAGCACCCAAGAGACCCAGTACTTC.

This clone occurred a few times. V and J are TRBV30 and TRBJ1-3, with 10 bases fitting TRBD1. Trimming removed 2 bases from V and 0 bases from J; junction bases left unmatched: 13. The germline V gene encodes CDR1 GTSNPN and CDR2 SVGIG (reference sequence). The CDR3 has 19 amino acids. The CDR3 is CAWSRSRTGGPSSGNTIYF. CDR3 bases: TGTGCCTGGAGTCGTTCCCGGACAGGGGGACCTAGCTCTGGAAACACCATATATTTT.

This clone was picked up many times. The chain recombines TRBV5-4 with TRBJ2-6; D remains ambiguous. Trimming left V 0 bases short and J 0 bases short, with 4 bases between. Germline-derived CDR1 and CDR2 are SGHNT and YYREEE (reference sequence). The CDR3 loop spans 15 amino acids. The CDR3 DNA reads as TGTGCCAGCAGCTTGGACAGCTCTGGGGCCAACGTCCTGACTTTC. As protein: CASSLDSSGANVLTF. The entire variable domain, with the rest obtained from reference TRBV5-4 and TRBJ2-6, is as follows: ETGVTQSPTHLIKTRGQQVTLRCSSQSGHNTVSWYQQALGQGPQFIFQYYREEENGRGNFPPRFSGLQFPNYSSELNVNALELDDSALYLCASSLDSSGANVLTFGAGSRLTVL.

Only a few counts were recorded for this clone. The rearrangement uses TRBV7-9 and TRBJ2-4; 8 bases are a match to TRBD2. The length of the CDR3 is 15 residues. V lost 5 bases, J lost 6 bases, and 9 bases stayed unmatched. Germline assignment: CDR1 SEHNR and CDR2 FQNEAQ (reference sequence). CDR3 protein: CASSEGPGRVNIQYF. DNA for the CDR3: TGTGCCAGCAGCGAGGGGCCCGGGAGGGTAAACATTCAGTACTTC.

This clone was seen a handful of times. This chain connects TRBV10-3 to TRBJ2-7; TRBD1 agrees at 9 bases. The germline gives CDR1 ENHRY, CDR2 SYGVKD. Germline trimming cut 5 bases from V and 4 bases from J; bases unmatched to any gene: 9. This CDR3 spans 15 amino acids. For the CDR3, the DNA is TGTGCCATCAGTACACAGGGGGCGGGTGGATACGAGCAGTACTTC. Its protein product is CAISTQGAGGYEQYF.

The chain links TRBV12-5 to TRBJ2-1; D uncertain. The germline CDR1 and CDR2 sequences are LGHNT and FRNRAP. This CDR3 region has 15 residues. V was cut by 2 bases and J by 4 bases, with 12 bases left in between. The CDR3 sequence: CASGLIVYKYNEQFF. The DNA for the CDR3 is TGTGCTAGTGGTTTGATCGTCTATAAGTACAATGAGCAGTTCTTC. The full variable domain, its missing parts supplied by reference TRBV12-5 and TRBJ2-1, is DARVTQTPRHKVTEMGQEVTMRCQPILGHNTVFWYRQTMMQGLELLAYFRNRAPLDDSGMPKDRFSAEMPDATLATLKIQPSEPRDSAVYFCASGLIVYKYNEQFFGPGTRLTVL.

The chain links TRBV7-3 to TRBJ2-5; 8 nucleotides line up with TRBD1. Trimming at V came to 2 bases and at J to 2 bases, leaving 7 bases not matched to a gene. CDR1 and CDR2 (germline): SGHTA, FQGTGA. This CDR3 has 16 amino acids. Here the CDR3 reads CASSLRQGLTQETQYF. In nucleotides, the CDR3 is TGTGCCAGCAGCTTACGACAGGGGCTGACTCAAGAGACCCAGTACTTC.

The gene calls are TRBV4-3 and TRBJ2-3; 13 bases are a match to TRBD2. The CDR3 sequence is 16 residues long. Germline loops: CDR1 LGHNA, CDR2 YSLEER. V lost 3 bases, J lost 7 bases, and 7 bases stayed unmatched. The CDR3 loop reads CASSQEGLAGLNTQYF. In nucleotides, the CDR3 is TGCGCCAGCAGCCAGGAGGGACTAGCGGGATTAAATACGCAGTATTTT.

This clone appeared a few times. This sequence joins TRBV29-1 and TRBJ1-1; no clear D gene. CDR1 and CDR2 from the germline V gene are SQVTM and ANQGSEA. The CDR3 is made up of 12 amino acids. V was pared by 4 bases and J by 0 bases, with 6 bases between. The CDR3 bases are TGCAGCGTTGTTTTGGTGAACACTGAAGCTTTCTTT. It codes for CSVVLVNTEAFF. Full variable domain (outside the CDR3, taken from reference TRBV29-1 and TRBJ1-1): SAVISQKPSRDICQRGTSLTIQCQVDSQVTMMFWYRQQPGQSLTLIATANQGSEATYESGFVIDKFPISRPNLTFSTLTVSNMSPEDSSIYLCSVVLVNTEAFFGQGTRLTVV.

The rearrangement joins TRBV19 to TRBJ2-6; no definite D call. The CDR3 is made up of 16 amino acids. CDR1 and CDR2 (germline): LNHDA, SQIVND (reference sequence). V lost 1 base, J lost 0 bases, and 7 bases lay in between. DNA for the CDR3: TGTGCCAGTAGTATAGTCGGTAACTCTGGGGCCAACGTCCTGACTTTC. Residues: CASSIVGNSGANVLTF.

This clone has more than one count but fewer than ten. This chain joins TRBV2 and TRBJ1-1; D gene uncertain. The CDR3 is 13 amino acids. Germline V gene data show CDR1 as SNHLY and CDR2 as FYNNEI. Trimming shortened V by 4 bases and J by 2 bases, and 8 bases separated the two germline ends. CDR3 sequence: CASSVGVNTEAFF. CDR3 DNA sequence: TGTGCCAGCAGTGTTGGCGTAAACACTGAAGCTTTCTTT.

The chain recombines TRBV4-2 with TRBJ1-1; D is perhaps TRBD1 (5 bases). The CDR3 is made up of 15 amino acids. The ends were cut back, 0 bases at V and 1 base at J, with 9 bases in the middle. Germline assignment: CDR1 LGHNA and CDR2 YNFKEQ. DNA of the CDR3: TGTGCCAGCAGCCAAGAAACAGGCCCGAACACTGAAGCTTTCTTT. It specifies CASSQETGPNTEAFF.

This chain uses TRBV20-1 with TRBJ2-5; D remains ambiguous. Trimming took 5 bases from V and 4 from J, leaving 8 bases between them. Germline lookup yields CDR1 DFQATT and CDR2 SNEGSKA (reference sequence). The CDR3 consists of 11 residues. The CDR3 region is CSALYSETQYF. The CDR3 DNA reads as TGCAGTGCTCTTTATTCAGAGACCCAGTACTTC.

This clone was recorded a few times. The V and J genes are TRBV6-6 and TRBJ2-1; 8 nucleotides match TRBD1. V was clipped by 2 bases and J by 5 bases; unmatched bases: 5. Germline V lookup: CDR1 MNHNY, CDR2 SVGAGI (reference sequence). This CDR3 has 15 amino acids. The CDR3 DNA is TGTGCCAGCAGTTACAGGACAGGGACCCACAATGAGCAGTTCTTC. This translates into CASSYRTGTHNEQFF.

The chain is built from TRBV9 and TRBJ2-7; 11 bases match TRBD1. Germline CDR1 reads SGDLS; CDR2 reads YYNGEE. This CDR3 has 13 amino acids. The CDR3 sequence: CASSPRTGGPPDV. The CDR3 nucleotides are TGTGCCAGCAGCCCCCGGACAGGGGGCCCCCCCGACGTC.

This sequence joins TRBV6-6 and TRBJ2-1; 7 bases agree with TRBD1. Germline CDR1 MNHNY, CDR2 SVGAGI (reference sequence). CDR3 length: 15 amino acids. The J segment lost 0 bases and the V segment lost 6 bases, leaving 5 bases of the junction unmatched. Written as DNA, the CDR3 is TGTGCCAGCAGCCGACGACAGGGCTCCTACAATGAGCAGTTCTTC. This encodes CASSRRQGSYNEQFF.

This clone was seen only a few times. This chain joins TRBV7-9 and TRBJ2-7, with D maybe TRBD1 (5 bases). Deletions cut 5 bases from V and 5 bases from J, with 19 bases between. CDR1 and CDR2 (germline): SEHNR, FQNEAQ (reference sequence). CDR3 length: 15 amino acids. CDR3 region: CASSLDRHPVNEQYV. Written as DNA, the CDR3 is TGTGCCAGCAGCCTAGACAGACACCCGGTCAACGAGCAGTACGTC.

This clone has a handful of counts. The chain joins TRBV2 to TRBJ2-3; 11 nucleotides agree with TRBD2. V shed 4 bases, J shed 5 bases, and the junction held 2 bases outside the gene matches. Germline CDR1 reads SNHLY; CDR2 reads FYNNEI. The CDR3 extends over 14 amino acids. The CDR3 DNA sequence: TGTGCCAGCAGTGCCGGACTAGCGGGAGATACGCAGTATTTT. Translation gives CASSAGLAGDTQYF.

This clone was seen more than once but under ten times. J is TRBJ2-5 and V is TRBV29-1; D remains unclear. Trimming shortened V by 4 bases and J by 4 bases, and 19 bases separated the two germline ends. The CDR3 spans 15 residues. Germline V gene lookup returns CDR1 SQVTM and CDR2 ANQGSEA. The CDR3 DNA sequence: TGCAGCGTTGTAGGTTTTGGTCGTTGGGCAGAGACCCAGTACTTC. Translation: CSVVGFGRWAETQYF. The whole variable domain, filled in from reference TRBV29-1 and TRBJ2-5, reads SAVISQKPSRDICQRGTSLTIQCQVDSQVTMMFWYRQQPGQSLTLIATANQGSEATYESGFVIDKFPISRPNLTFSTLTVSNMSPEDSSIYLCSVVGFGRWAETQYFGPGTRLLVL.

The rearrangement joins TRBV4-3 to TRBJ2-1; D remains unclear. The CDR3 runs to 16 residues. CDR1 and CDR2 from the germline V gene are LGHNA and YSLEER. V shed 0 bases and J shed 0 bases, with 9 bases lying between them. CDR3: CASSQDLRTSYNEQFF. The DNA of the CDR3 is TGCGCCAGCAGCCAAGATTTGCGGACCTCCTACAATGAGCAGTTCTTC.

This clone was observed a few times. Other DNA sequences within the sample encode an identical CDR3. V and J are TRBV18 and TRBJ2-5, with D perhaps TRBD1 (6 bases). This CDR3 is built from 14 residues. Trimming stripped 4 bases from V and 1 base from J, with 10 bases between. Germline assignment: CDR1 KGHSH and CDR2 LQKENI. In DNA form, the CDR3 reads TGTGCCAGCTCACTCGGACAGCTCCAAGAGACCCAGTACTTC. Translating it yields CASSLGQLQETQYF.

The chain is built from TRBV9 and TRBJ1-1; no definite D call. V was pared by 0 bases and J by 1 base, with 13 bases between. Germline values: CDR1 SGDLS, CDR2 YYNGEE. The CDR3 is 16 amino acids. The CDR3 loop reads CASSVVGSSPNTEAFF. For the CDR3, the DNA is TGTGCCAGCAGCGTAGTGGGGAGCTCCCCGAACACTGAAGCTTTCTTT.

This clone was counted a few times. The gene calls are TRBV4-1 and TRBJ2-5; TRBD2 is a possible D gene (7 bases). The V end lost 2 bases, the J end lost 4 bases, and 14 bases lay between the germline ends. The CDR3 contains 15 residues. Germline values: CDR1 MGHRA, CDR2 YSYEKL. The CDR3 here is CASSQPGGKRETQYF. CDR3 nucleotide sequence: TGCGCCAGCAGCCAACCGGGGGGCAAAAGAGAGACCCAGTACTTC.

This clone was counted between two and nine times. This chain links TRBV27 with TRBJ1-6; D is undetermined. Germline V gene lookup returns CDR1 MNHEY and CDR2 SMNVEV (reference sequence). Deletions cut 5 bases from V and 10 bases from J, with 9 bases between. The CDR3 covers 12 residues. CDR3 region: CASSADLSPLHF. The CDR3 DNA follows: TGTGCCAGCAGTGCGGATCTGTCACCCCTCCACTTT.

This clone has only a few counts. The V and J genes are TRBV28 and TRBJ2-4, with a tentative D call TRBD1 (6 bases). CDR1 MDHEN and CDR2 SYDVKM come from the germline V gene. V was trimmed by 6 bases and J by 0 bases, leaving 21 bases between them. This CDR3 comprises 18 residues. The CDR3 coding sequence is TGTGCCAGCAGAAAACCAGTGGGGGCTCCAGTAGCCAAAAACATTCAGTACTTC. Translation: CASRKPVGAPVAKNIQYF.